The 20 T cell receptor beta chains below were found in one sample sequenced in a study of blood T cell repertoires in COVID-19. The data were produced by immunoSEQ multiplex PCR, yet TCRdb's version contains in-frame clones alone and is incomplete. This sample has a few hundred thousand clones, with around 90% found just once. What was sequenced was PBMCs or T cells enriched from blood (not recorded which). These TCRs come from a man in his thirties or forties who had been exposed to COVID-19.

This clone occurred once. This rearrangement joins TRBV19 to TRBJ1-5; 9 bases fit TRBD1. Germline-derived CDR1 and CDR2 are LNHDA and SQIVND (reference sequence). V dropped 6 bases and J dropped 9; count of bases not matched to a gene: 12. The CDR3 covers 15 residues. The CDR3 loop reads CASSRGTGPSRPQHF. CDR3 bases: TGTGCCAGTAGCCGTGGGACAGGGCCCTCTCGGCCCCAGCATTTT.

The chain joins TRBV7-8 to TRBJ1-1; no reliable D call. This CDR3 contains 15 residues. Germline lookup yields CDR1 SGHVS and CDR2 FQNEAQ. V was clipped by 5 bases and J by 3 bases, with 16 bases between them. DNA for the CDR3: TGTGCCAGCAGCCCATGGACGGAGGCGGACACTGAAGCTTTCTTT. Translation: CASSPWTEADTEAFF.

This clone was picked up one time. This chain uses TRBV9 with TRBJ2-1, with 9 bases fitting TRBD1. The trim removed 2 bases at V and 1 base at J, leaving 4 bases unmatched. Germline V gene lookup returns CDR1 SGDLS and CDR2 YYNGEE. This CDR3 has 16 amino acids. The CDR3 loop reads CASSVAGTGSYNEQFF. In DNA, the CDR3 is TGTGCCAGCAGCGTTGCCGGGACAGGGTCCTACAATGAGCAGTTCTTC.

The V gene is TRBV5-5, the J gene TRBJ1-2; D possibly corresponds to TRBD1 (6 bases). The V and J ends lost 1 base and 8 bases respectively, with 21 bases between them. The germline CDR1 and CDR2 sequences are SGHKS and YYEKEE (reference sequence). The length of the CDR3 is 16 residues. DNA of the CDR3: TGTGCCAGCAGCTTGAATCGGGCGCAGGGGAACGGGGGCTACACCTTC. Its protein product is CASSLNRAQGNGGYTF.

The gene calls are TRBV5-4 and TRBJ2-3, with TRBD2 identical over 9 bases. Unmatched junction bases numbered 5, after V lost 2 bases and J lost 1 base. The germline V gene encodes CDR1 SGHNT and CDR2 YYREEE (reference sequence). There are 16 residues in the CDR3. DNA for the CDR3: TGTGCCAGCAGCTTCCGACCTAGCGGGGGCACAGATACGCAGTATTTT. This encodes CASSFRPSGGTDTQYF.

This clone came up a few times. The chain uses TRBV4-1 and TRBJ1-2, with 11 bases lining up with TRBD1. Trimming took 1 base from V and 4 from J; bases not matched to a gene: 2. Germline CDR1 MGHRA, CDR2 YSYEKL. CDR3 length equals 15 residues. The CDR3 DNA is TGCGCCAGCAGCCAAGCGGGGACAGGGGGCTATGGCTACACCTTC. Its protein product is CASSQAGTGGYGYTF.

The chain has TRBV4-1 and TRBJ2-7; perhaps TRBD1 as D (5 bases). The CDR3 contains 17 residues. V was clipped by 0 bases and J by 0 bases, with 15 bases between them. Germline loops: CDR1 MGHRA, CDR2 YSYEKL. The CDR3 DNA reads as TGCGCCAGCAGCCAAGATCACCAACAGGCGCCCTCCTACGAGCAGTACTTC. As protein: CASSQDHQQAPSYEQYF.

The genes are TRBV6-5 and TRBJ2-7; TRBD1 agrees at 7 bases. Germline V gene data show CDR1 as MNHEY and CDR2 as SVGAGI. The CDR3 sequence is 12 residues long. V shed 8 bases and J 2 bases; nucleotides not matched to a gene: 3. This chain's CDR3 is CASQGETYEQYF. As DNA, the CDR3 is TGTGCCAGCCAGGGGGAGACCTACGAGCAGTACTTC.

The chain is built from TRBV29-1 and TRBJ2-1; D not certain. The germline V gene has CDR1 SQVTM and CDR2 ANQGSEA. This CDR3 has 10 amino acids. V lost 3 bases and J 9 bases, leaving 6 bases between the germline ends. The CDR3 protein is CSVDAGEQFF. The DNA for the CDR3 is TGCAGCGTTGATGCAGGTGAGCAGTTCTTC.

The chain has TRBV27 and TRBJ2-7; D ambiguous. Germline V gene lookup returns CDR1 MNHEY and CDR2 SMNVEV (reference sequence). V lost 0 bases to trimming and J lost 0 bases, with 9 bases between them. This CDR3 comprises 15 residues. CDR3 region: CASSLSFPSSYEQYF. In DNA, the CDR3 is TGTGCCAGCAGTTTATCGTTCCCCAGCTCCTACGAGCAGTACTTC.

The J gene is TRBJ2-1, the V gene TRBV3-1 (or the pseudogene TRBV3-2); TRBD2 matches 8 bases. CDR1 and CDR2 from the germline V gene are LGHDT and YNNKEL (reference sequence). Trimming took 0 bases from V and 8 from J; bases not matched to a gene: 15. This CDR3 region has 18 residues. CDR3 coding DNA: TGTGCCAGCAGCCAAGACTGGGGACTAGATAGGGGAGGCGATGAGCAGTTCTTC. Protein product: CASSQDWGLDRGGDEQFF.

The CDR3 loop is CASSLAGTLQFF. The CDR3, as DNA: TGTGCCAGCAGCTTAGCGGGGACTTTACAGTTCTTC. V gene TRBV11-2 combines with J gene TRBJ2-1; tentative D call: TRBD2 (6 bases). The CDR3 totals 12 residues. Germline V lookup: CDR1 SGHAT, CDR2 FQNNGV. Trimming removed 1 base at V and 13 bases at J, with 11 bases between.

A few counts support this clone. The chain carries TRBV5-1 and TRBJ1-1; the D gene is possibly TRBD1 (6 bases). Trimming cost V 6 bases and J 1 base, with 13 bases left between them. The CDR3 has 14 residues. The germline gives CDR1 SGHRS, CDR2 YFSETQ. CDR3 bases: TGCGCCAGCACCGTGGGGGCGGCGAACACTGAAGCTTTCTTT. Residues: CASTVGAANTEAFF.

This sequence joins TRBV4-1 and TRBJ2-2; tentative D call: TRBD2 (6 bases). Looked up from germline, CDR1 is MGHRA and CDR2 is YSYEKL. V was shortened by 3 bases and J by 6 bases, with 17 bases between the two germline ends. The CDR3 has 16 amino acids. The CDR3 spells CASSQHSREVAGELFF. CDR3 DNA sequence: TGCGCCAGCAGCCAGCACTCCAGGGAGGTGGCCGGGGAGCTGTTTTTT.

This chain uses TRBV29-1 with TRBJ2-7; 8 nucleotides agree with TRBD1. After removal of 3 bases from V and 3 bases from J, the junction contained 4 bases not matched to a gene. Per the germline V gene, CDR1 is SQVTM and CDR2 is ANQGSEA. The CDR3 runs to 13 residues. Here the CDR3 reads CSVETGDLYEQYF. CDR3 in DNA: TGCAGCGTTGAGACAGGGGACCTCTACGAGCAGTACTTC.

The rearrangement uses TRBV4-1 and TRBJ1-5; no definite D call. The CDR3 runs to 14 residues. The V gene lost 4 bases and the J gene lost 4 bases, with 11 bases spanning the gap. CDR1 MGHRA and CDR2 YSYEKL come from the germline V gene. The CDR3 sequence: CASSREEKNQPQHF. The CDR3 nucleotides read TGCGCCAGCAGCCGGGAGGAGAAGAATCAGCCCCAGCATTTT.

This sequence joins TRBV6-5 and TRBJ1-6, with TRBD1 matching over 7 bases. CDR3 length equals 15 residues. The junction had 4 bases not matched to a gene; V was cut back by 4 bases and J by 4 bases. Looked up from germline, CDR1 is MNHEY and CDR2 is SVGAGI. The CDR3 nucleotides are TGTGCCAGCAGTTTACAGGGGAAATATAATTCACCCCTCCACTTT. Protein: CASSLQGKYNSPLHF.

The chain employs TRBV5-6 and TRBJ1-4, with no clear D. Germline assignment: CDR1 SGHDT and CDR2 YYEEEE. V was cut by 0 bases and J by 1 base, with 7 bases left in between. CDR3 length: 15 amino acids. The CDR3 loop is CASSLVSRTNEKLFF. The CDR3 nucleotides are TGTGCCAGCAGCTTGGTTTCGAGAACTAATGAAAAACTGTTTTTT.

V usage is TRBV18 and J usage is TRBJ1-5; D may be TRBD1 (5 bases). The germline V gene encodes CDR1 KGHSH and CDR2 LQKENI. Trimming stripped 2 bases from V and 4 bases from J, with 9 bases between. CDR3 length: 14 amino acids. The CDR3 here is CASSPGGLNQPQHF. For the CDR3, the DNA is TGTGCCAGCTCACCAGGGGGACTGAATCAGCCCCAGCATTTT.

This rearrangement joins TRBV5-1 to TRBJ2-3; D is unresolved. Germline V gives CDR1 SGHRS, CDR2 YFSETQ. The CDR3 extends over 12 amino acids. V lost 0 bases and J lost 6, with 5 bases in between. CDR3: CASSLASDTQYF. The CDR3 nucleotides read TGCGCCAGCAGCTTGGCCTCGGATACGCAGTATTTT.